This TCR beta chain was identified during a study of blood T cell repertoires in COVID-19. As originally analysed: Nucleated cell counts were estimated from reference gene primer amplification. Clones were sequenced by immunoSEQ multiplex PCR, and TCRdb holds only the in-frame ones, with some missing. The V and J calls and the clone size are those of that table, but D and trimming were determined from the DNA. This sample carries roughly 53,000 clones, approximately 84% of them seen once, and the ten largest clones take 13% to 15%. This CDR3 region has 14 residues. Germline trimming cut 5 bases from V and 3 bases from J; bases unmatched to any gene: 5. CDR1 is SGHRS, CDR2 YFSETQ, per germline. This clone was picked up one time.

The chain joins TRBV5-1 to TRBJ2-1, with TRBD2 identical over 7 bases. This clonotype was sampled from a human donor in a cohort sampled during active COVID-19. The sample taken for sequencing was peripheral blood. The CDR3 is CASSTLADYNEQFF. For the CDR3, the DNA is TGCGCCAGCAGTACTCTAGCGGACTACAATGAGCAGTTCTTC.